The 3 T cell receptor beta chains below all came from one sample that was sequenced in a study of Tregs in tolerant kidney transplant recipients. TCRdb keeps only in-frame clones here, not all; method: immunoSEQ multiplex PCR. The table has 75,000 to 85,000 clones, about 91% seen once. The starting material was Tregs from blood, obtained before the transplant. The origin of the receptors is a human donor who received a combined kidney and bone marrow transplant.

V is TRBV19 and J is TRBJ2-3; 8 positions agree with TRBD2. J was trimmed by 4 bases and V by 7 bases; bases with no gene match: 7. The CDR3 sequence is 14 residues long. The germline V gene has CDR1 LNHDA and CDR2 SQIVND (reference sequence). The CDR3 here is CASIGSGKADTQYF. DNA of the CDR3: TGTGCCAGTATCGGTAGCGGGAAGGCAGATACGCAGTATTTT. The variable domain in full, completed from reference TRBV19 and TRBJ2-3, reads DGGITQSPKYLFRKEGQNVTLSCEQNLNHDAMYWYRQDPGQGLRLIYYSQIVNDFQKGDIAEGYSVSREKKESFPLTVTSAQKNPTAFYLCASIGSGKADTQYFGPGTRLTVL.

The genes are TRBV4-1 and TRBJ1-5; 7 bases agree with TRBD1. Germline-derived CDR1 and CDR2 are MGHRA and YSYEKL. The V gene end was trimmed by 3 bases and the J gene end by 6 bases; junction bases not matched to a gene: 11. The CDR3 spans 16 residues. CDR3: CASSQDDRAKGQPQHF. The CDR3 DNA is TGCGCCAGCAGCCAGGACGACAGGGCCAAGGGTCAGCCCCAGCATTTT.

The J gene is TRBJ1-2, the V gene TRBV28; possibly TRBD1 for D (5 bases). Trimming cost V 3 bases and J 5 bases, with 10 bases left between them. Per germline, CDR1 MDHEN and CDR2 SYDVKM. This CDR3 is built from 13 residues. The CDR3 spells CASSFSGRYGYTF. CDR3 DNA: TGTGCCAGCAGTTTCTCGGGACGATATGGCTACACCTTC.